This T cell receptor (beta chain) is drawn from a study of blood T cell repertoires in COVID-19. Study details: The study drew acute and convalescent COVID-19 samples from the United States, Italy and Spain. Nucleic acid was either cDNA or gDNA, and it came from T cells, B-cell-depleted T cells, or PBMCs.

V was shortened by 8 bases and J by 2 bases, with 16 bases between the two germline ends. Germline values: CDR1 SNHLY, CDR2 FYNNEI. This CDR3 has 14 amino acids. Clones were sequenced by immunoSEQ multiplex PCR, and TCRdb holds only the in-frame ones, with some missing. The table has around 480,000 clones, around 90% seen once. In terms of age and location, participants ranged from about 18 to 95 years and lived in 24 US areas. Cohorts were based on clinical histories the participants reported. This clonotype originated in a woman younger than 30 who had recovered from COVID-19. The chain is built from TRBV2 and TRBJ2-7; no clear D gene. Sample: PBMCs or T cells enriched from blood (not recorded which). CDR3 sequence reads: CASRLLIVAYEQYF. DNA for the CDR3: TGTGCCAGCCGCCTGCTGATAGTCGCCTACGAGCAGTACTTC.